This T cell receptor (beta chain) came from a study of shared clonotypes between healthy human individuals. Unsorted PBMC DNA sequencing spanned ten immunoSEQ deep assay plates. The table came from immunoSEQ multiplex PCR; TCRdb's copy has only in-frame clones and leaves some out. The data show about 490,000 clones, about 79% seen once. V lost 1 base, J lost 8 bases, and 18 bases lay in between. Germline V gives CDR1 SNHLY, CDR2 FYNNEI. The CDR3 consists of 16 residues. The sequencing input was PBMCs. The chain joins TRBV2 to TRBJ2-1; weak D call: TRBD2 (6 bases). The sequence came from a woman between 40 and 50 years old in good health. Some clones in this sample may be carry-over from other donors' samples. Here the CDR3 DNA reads TGTGCCAGCAGTGAAGTGTCTAGCGCCCTCGGCGATGAGCAGTTCTTC. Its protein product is CASSEVSSALGDEQFF. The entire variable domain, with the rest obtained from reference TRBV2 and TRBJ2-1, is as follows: EPEVTQTPSHQVTQMGQEVILRCVPISNHLYFYWYRQILGQKVEFLVSFYNNEISEKSEIFDDQFSVERPDGSNFTLKIRSTKLEDSAMYFCASSEVSSALGDEQFFGPGTRLTVL.